The 28 T cell receptor beta chains below come from one sample, sequenced in a study of blood T cell repertoires in COVID-19. Libraries were prepared by immunoSEQ multiplex PCR; TCRdb keeps only in-frame clonotypes and omits some of them. This sample has around 320,000 clones, with 88% found just once. Sequencing was done on a sample of peripheral blood. The receptors here all came from a woman aged 25-40 years who had recovered from COVID-19.

This chain joins TRBV2 and TRBJ2-1; TRBD2 agrees at 7 bases. From germline, CDR1 is SNHLY and CDR2 FYNNEI. V shed 5 bases, J shed 1 base, and the junction held 5 bases outside the gene matches. The CDR3 loop spans 15 amino acids. CDR3 coding DNA: TGTGCCAGCAGTCCGAGCGGGGAATCCTACAATGAGCAGTTCTTC. Amino acids: CASSPSGESYNEQFF.

Here the CDR3 reads CASSRDRASGQPQHF. DNA for the CDR3: TGTGCCAGCAGCCGTGACAGGGCAAGTGGTCAGCCCCAGCATTTT. The chain recombines TRBV7-2 with TRBJ1-5, with 7 bases fitting TRBD1. J lost 6 bases, V lost 5 bases, and 10 bases had no gene match. This CDR3 is 15 amino acids long. CDR1 and CDR2 (germline): SGHTA, FQGNSA. Combining the CDR3 with reference TRBV7-2 and TRBJ1-5 gives the whole variable domain GAGVSQSPSNKVTEKGKDVELRCDPISGHTALYWYRQSLGQGLEFLIYFQGNSAPDKSGLPSDRFSAERTGGSVSTLTIQRTQQEDSAVYLCASSRDRASGQPQHFGDGTRLSIL.

V and J are TRBV5-5 and TRBJ2-7; 8 bases line up with TRBD1. CDR3 length equals 13 residues. V lost 2 bases to trimming and J lost 3 bases; unmatched junction nucleotides: 1. The germline CDR1 and CDR2 sequences are SGHKS and YYEKEE (reference sequence). The CDR3 here is CASSLQGGYEQYF. CDR3 DNA sequence: TGTGCCAGCAGCTTACAGGGGGGCTACGAGCAGTACTTC.

The CDR3 coding sequence is TGTGCCAGCAGCTTGGGACACCCAAGATCCTACAATGAGCAGTTCTTC. It specifies CASSLGHPRSYNEQFF. The V and J genes are TRBV5-4 and TRBJ2-1; no definite D call. The germline gives CDR1 SGHNT, CDR2 YYREEE (reference sequence). The CDR3 runs to 16 residues. Trimming stripped 0 bases from V and 1 base from J, with 11 bases between.

V is TRBV27 and J is TRBJ2-7; 8 bases agree with TRBD1. This CDR3 spans 15 amino acids. J lost 5 bases, V lost 3 bases, and 9 bases had no gene match. Germline CDR1 and CDR2: MNHEY and SMNVEV (reference sequence). CDR3 amino acids: CASSFGTGVLDEQYF. The CDR3, as DNA: TGTGCCAGCAGTTTCGGGACAGGCGTCCTTGACGAGCAGTACTTC.

The chain uses TRBV7-8 and TRBJ1-4, with 9 bases that match TRBD1. The CDR3 covers 14 residues. Germline V gene lookup returns CDR1 SGHVS and CDR2 FQNEAQ. The junction had 8 bases not matched to a gene; V was cut back by 7 bases and J by 8 bases. CDR3 sequence (DNA): TGTGCCAGCACCACCGGGACAGGGAGAGAAAAACTGTTTTTT. Translated, it gives CASTTGTGREKLFF.

This clone came up many times. This chain uses TRBV11-2 with TRBJ2-3, with TRBD2 matching 12 bases. Germline CDR1 and CDR2: SGHAT and FQNNGV. The V segment lost 3 bases and the J segment 5 bases; nucleotides outside the gene matches: 9. The CDR3 has 17 residues. The CDR3 DNA reads TGTGCCAGCAGCTTTATGACTAGCGGGGGTATTAGAGATACGCAGTATTTT. Its protein product is CASSFMTSGGIRDTQYF.

The chain carries TRBV24-1 and TRBJ2-3; TRBD1 agrees at 11 bases. The V gene end was trimmed by 6 bases and the J gene end by 2 bases; junction bases not matched to a gene: 6. The CDR3 contains 16 residues. Germline lookup yields CDR1 KGHDR and CDR2 SFDVKD. The CDR3 sequence is CATSKPGQGDTDTQYF. DNA for the CDR3: TGTGCCACCAGTAAACCGGGACAGGGGGACACAGATACGCAGTATTTT.

The chain recombines TRBV2 with TRBJ2-7; no clear D gene. The germline V gene has CDR1 SNHLY and CDR2 FYNNEI. Trimming pared 2 bases from V and 5 bases from J, leaving 7 bases between. The CDR3 length is 12 residues. In nucleotides, the CDR3 is TGTGCCAGCAGTGAACCGGTGGACGAGCAGTACTTC. As protein: CASSEPVDEQYF. The full variable domain, in which reference TRBV2 and TRBJ2-7 provide the parts outside the CDR3, is EPEVTQTPSHQVTQMGQEVILRCVPISNHLYFYWYRQILGQKVEFLVSFYNNEISEKSEIFDDQFSVERPDGSNFTLKIRSTKLEDSAMYFCASSEPVDEQYFGPGTRLTVT.

J is TRBJ2-5 and V is TRBV10-3; D may be TRBD2 (7 bases). Germline CDR1 reads ENHRY; CDR2 reads SYGVKD. The ends were cut back, 0 bases at V and 2 bases at J, with 10 bases in the middle. The CDR3 totals 15 residues. In DNA, the CDR3 is TGTGCCATCAGTGAGTCGGGGGGGGCTCAAGAGACCCAGTACTTC. Its translation is CAISESGGAQETQYF.

The chain combines TRBV28 with TRBJ1-3, with 9 positions matching TRBD1. V dropped 5 bases and J dropped 5; count of bases not matched to a gene: 13. The CDR3 has 17 amino acids. CDR1 and CDR2 (germline): MDHEN, SYDVKM. The CDR3 protein is CASSERGTGPFRNTIYF. The CDR3 DNA reads as TGTGCCAGCAGTGAACGAGGGACAGGGCCCTTTCGAAACACCATATATTTT.

In this sample, this clone turned up a few times. The J gene is TRBJ1-5, the V gene TRBV28; perhaps TRBD1 as D (5 bases). The CDR3 is made up of 13 amino acids. Germline CDR1 reads MDHEN; CDR2 reads SYDVKM. V shed 7 bases and J shed 2 bases, with 9 bases lying between them. CDR3 in DNA: TGTGCCAGCAATAAAGGGGGCAATCAGCCCCAGCATTTT. The encoded protein is CASNKGGNQPQHF. Filled out from reference TRBV28 and TRBJ1-5, the complete variable domain reads DVKVTQSSRYLVKRTGEKVFLECVQDMDHENMFWYRQDPGLGLRLIYFSYDVKMKEKGDIPEGYSVSREKKERFSLILESASTNQTSMYLCASNKGGNQPQHFGDGTRLSIL.

This chain uses TRBV7-9 with TRBJ1-1; 8 positions match TRBD1. Germline lookup yields CDR1 SEHNR and CDR2 FQNEAQ (reference sequence). Trimming at V came to 0 bases and at J to 0 bases, leaving 3 bases not matched to a gene. The CDR3 runs to 16 residues. The CDR3 DNA reads TGTGCCAGCAGCTTAGCCTCAGGGGGCGTGAACACTGAAGCTTTCTTT. Its translation is CASSLASGGVNTEAFF.

This chain joins TRBV7-8 and TRBJ1-5; D call uncertain. The CDR3 is made up of 16 amino acids. Germline-derived CDR1 and CDR2 are SGHVS and FQNEAQ. Between the trimmed V and J ends, which lost 4 bases and 2 bases, there was a span of 15 bases. CDR3 amino acids: CASSWMVATRNQPQHF. The CDR3 DNA sequence: TGTGCCAGCAGCTGGATGGTAGCTACACGCAATCAGCCCCAGCATTTT.

The chain uses TRBV9 and TRBJ1-1, with D perhaps TRBD1 (5 bases). Per the germline V gene, CDR1 is SGDLS and CDR2 is YYNGEE. The V end was cut by 0 bases, the J end by 5 bases, with 14 bases between. This CDR3 contains 15 residues. The CDR3, as DNA: TGTGCCAGCAGCGTAGGGGTAGGGGAAACGACTGAAGCTTTCTTT. Amino acids: CASSVGVGETTEAFF.

This clone appeared a few times. This chain connects TRBV7-2 to TRBJ2-2; 7 nucleotides match TRBD2. This CDR3 comprises 17 residues. Losses at the gene ends were 1 base for V and 3 bases for J; bases not matched to a gene: 8. Germline assignment: CDR1 SGHTA and CDR2 FQGNSA. The CDR3 reads CASSLVAAGTDTGELFF. The CDR3 DNA is TGTGCCAGCAGCTTAGTGGCAGCGGGGACCGACACCGGGGAGCTGTTTTTT.

The sample holds one count of this clone. CDR3 in amino acids: CASSLTQDNEQFF. CDR3 nucleotide sequence: TGTGCCAGCAGTTTGACTCAAGACAATGAGCAGTTCTTC. V and J are TRBV28 and TRBJ2-1; D remains ambiguous. Trimming left V 3 bases short and J 5 bases short, with 8 bases between. There are 13 residues in the CDR3. The germline gives CDR1 MDHEN, CDR2 SYDVKM.

This clone has just a few counts. This chain connects TRBV28 to TRBJ1-1; tentatively, D is TRBD1 (5 bases). The germline gives CDR1 MDHEN, CDR2 SYDVKM. V lost 6 bases to trimming and J lost 2 bases, with 10 bases between them. The CDR3 length is 13 residues. In DNA, the CDR3 is TGTGCCAGCAGGTCCGGGGGAAACACTGAAGCTTTCTTT. It specifies CASRSGGNTEAFF.

This clone was picked up one time. Additional DNA sequences in this sample encode the identical CDR3. The chain joins TRBV24-1 to TRBJ2-5; a possible D gene is TRBD1 (5 bases). The germline V and J ends were trimmed by 3 bases and 5 bases, with 15 bases remaining between them. CDR1 and CDR2 (germline): KGHDR, SFDVKD. The CDR3 extends over 15 amino acids. CDR3 amino acids: CATSDPGQGEETQYF. In nucleotides, the CDR3 is TGTGCCACCAGTGATCCAGGACAAGGCGAGGAGACCCAGTACTTC.

The V call is TRBV11-2, the J call TRBJ2-7; 9 nucleotides match TRBD1. Trimming at V came to 5 bases and at J to 6 bases, leaving 8 bases not matched to a gene. CDR1 is SGHAT and CDR2 is FQNNGV in the germline V gene. The CDR3 consists of 14 residues. This chain's CDR3 is CASSPWTGEGEQYF. In nucleotides, the CDR3 is TGTGCCAGCAGCCCCTGGACAGGGGAGGGCGAGCAGTACTTC.

The chain has TRBV5-1 and TRBJ2-5; 9 bases are shared with TRBD2. J was trimmed by 5 bases and V by 0 bases; bases with no gene match: 5. The length of the CDR3 is 15 residues. From germline, CDR1 is SGHRS and CDR2 YFSETQ. This CDR3 is CASSLAAGGRETQYF. The CDR3 DNA is TGCGCCAGCAGCTTGGCGGCGGGGGGGCGTGAGACCCAGTACTTC.

The chain has TRBV18 and TRBJ2-1, with a possible D match to TRBD2 (6 bases). The CDR3 has 16 amino acids. The germline CDR1 and CDR2 sequences are KGHSH and LQKENI. Trimming took off 1 base at V and 4 bases at J, with 14 bases between the two ends. The DNA for the CDR3 is TGTGCCAGCTCACCACGTCGGAGGGGTCTTTACAATGAGCAGTTCTTC. Protein product: CASSPRRRGLYNEQFF.

In this sample, this clone turned up once. The chain recombines TRBV29-1 with TRBJ1-5; TRBD1 agrees at 7 bases. The CDR3 is made up of 13 amino acids. J gave up 7 bases and V 6 bases, and 9 bases lay outside the gene matches. In germline, CDR1 is SQVTM, CDR2 ANQGSEA. The CDR3 sequence is CSVVDRAGQPQHF. CDR3 bases: TGCAGCGTAGTTGACAGGGCGGGGCAGCCCCAGCATTTT. Using reference TRBV29-1 and TRBJ1-5 for the parts outside the CDR3, the full variable domain is SAVISQKPSRDICQRGTSLTIQCQVDSQVTMMFWYRQQPGQSLTLIATANQGSEATYESGFVIDKFPISRPNLTFSTLTVSNMSPEDSSIYLCSVVDRAGQPQHFGDGTRLSIL.

V gene TRBV6-5 combines with J gene TRBJ1-2, with 9 bases matching TRBD1. Trimming removed 8 bases from V and 7 bases from J; junction bases left unmatched: 11. The CDR3 covers 14 residues. CDR1 MNHEY and CDR2 SVGAGI come from the germline V gene. CDR3 bases: TGTGCCAGCGGGCGATGGACAGGGGACGCTGGCTACACCTTC. As protein: CASGRWTGDAGYTF.

The chain has TRBV4-3 and TRBJ1-2; maybe TRBD1 (6 bases). The germline gives CDR1 LGHNA, CDR2 YSLEER. V shed 5 bases and J shed 6 bases, with 22 bases lying between them. The CDR3 has 16 residues. CDR3 nucleotides: TGCGCCAGCAGCTACAGGACAGAAGCCCCCCCTAATGGCTACACCTTC. This codes for CASSYRTEAPPNGYTF.

The chain has TRBV24-1 and TRBJ1-2; maybe TRBD1 (5 bases). Germline values: CDR1 KGHDR, CDR2 SFDVKD. The CDR3 extends over 13 amino acids. V was cut by 0 bases and J by 12 bases, with 13 bases left in between. For the CDR3, the DNA is TGTGCCACCAGTGATTTGCAGGGCAGGACACACACCTTC. Translating it yields CATSDLQGRTHTF.

The CDR3: CAITSTAGGYEQYF. For the CDR3, the DNA is TGTGCCATCACATCTACGGCAGGGGGCTACGAGCAGTACTTC. The gene calls are TRBV10-3 and TRBJ2-7; TRBD1 agrees at 7 bases. The CDR3 consists of 14 residues. J lost 3 bases, V lost 7 bases, and 9 bases had no gene match. The germline V gene has CDR1 ENHRY and CDR2 SYGVKD.

The chain employs TRBV10-1 and TRBJ1-1, with TRBD1 matching over 9 bases. Germline V gives CDR1 WNHNN, CDR2 SYGVQD (reference sequence). V shed 10 bases and J 5 bases; nucleotides not matched to a gene: 20. CDR3 length: 17 residues. The CDR3 reads CANRKATGGGGWTEAFF. The CDR3 DNA reads TGCGCCAACCGGAAAGCGACAGGGGGGGGCGGATGGACTGAAGCTTTCTTT.